This T cell receptor (beta chain) was captured in a study of preoperative IRX-2 immunotherapy in early breast cancer. Some clones are missing from TCRdb's copy, which holds only in-frame ones; the method was immunoSEQ multiplex PCR. The repertoire has roughly 34,000 clones, over 85% of them found once; the top ten carry less than 2%. Treatment given: preoperative locoregional IRX-2 cytokine immunotherapy. Samples came from a phase Ib trial of preoperative locoregional IRX-2 cytokine immunotherapy. V shed 3 bases and J shed 4 bases, with 9 bases lying between them. This CDR3 region has 13 residues. CDR1 and CDR2 (germline): LGHNT, FRNRAP.

Sequenced material: tumor tissue, taken after IRX-2 immunotherapy. The TCR sequence derives from a human donor with breast cancer. This rearrangement joins TRBV12-5 to TRBJ1-1, with D tentatively TRBD1 (5 bases). CDR3: CASGLRGGTEAFF. For the CDR3, the DNA is TGTGCTAGTGGTTTAAGGGGTGGCACTGAAGCTTTCTTT. The full variable domain, in which reference TRBV12-5 and TRBJ1-1 provide the parts outside the CDR3, is DARVTQTPRHKVTEMGQEVTMRCQPILGHNTVFWYRQTMMQGLELLAYFRNRAPLDDSGMPKDRFSAEMPDATLATLKIQPSEPRDSAVYFCASGLRGGTEAFFGQGTRLTVV.